One sample yielded the 31 T cell receptor beta chains listed below, sequenced in a study of long-term antiretroviral therapy in people with HIV (dated 2022 in TCRdb). The immunoSEQ hsTCRB v3.0 assay was used at survey level resolution to sequence the TRB variable region. TCRdb took this table from immuneACCESS and kept in-frame rearrangements with V and J called. Such tables lack part of the clones; where checked against another copy, unresolved V genes explain under half of the gap, and the rest is unexplained. A total of tens of thousands of clones appear in this sample, approximately 86% of them only once. The leading ten clones occupy around 5.3% of the sample. This specimen consisted of unsorted PBMCs, obtained more than 4.3 years after starting antiretroviral therapy. These TCRs come from a man aged 25-40 years with HIV.

J is TRBJ1-2 and V is TRBV29-1; D may be TRBD1 (6 bases). V was cut by 4 bases and J by 5 bases, with 11 bases left in between. The germline V gene encodes CDR1 SQVTM and CDR2 ANQGSEA. The length of the CDR3 is 12 residues. The CDR3 DNA sequence: TGCAGCGTTGGGACAGAGGGGTATGGCTACACCTTC. Its protein product is CSVGTEGYGYTF.

This clone was seen only once. The chain has TRBV29-1 and TRBJ1-1; 10 bases fit TRBD1. The CDR3 is made up of 14 amino acids. CDR1 SQVTM and CDR2 ANQGSEA come from the germline V gene. Unmatched junction bases numbered 5, after V lost 6 bases and J lost 1 base. This chain's CDR3 is CSVGQGVGNTEAFF. In DNA form, the CDR3 reads TGCAGCGTAGGACAGGGGGTGGGGAACACTGAAGCTTTCTTT.

J is TRBJ1-2 and V is TRBV5-1; D ambiguous. Germline CDR1 is SGHRS and CDR2 is YFSETQ. The CDR3 has 15 amino acids. Between the trimmed V and J ends, which lost 1 base and 2 bases, there was a span of 12 bases. DNA of the CDR3: TGCGCCAGCAGCTTGTCGGAGGCCGCGAACTATGGCTACACCTTC. Translation gives CASSLSEAANYGYTF.

This clone was found a few times. V gene TRBV2 combines with J gene TRBJ2-7, with 11 bases fitting TRBD2. V was pared by 5 bases and J by 12 bases, with 12 bases of the junction left unmatched. Germline V gene lookup returns CDR1 SNHLY and CDR2 FYNNEI. CDR3 length: 14 amino acids. This CDR3 reads CASSRDLAGGTGYF. The CDR3 DNA sequence: TGTGCCAGCAGTCGCGATCTAGCGGGAGGAACTGGGTACTTC.

The chain joins TRBV4-2 to TRBJ2-2, with a tentative D call TRBD2 (5 bases). This CDR3 comprises 16 residues. Deletions cut 3 bases from V and 5 bases from J, with 16 bases between. CDR1 and CDR2 (germline): LGHNA, YNFKEQ. The CDR3 DNA is TGTGCCAGCAGCCACCCGGTTAGAGGGAATACCGGGGAGCTGTTTTTT. As protein: CASSHPVRGNTGELFF.

This chain joins TRBV7-9 and TRBJ1-2; D perhaps matches TRBD1 (5 bases). The CDR3 has 14 residues. V was clipped by 8 bases and J by 5 bases, with 18 bases between them. In germline, CDR1 is SEHNR, CDR2 FQNEAQ (reference sequence). The CDR3 region is CASELYQGAYGYTF. CDR3 in DNA: TGTGCCAGCGAACTATACCAGGGAGCTTATGGCTACACCTTC.

The chain joins TRBV11-3 to TRBJ2-7; D tentatively reads TRBD1 or TRBD2 (5 bases each). Between the trimmed V and J ends, which lost 1 base and 3 bases, there was a span of 13 bases. The CDR3 sequence is 15 residues long. Germline CDR1 SGHNT, CDR2 YENEEA. CDR3 sequence: CASSLAPGPYYEQYF. CDR3 bases: TGTGCCAGCAGCTTAGCTCCGGGGCCCTACTACGAGCAGTACTTC. The whole variable domain, filled in from reference TRBV11-3 and TRBJ2-7, reads EAGVVQSPRYKIIEKKQPVAFWCNPISGHNTLYWYLQNLGQGPELLIRYENEEAVDDSQLPKDRFSAERLKGVDSTLKIQPAELGDSAVYLCASSLAPGPYYEQYFGPGTRLTVT.

The V and J genes are TRBV29-1 and TRBJ2-1; 9 bases line up with TRBD2. Trimming cost V 2 bases and J 7 bases; bases outside gene matches: 9. This CDR3 comprises 15 residues. The germline V gene encodes CDR1 SQVTM and CDR2 ANQGSEA. CDR3 sequence (DNA): TGCAGCGTTGAAACGGCTAGCGGGATTTCTAATGAGCAGTTCTTC. Translated: CSVETASGISNEQFF.

The V and J genes are TRBV28 and TRBJ2-7; D may match TRBD1 or TRBD2 (5 bases each). Per the germline V gene, CDR1 is MDHEN and CDR2 is SYDVKM. Trimming shortened V by 7 bases and J by 6 bases, and 19 bases separated the two germline ends. The CDR3 has 14 residues. Here the CDR3 DNA reads TGTGCCAGCAAGCTTGAGGGTAGGGGTACCGAGCAGTACTTC. It yields the protein CASKLEGRGTEQYF.

This chain connects TRBV5-1 to TRBJ1-2; no firm D call. The CDR3 consists of 13 residues. The ends were cut back, 4 bases at V and 8 bases at J, with 15 bases in the middle. Germline V lookup: CDR1 SGHRS, CDR2 YFSETQ. The CDR3 spells CASSVDGTQGYTF. The CDR3 DNA sequence: TGCGCCAGCAGCGTCGACGGAACTCAGGGCTACACCTTC.

This chain joins TRBV27 and TRBJ2-2; D is possibly TRBD1 or TRBD2 (7 bases each). The V gene lost 5 bases and the J gene lost 6 bases, with 13 bases spanning the gap. Germline CDR1 MNHEY, CDR2 SMNVEV (reference sequence). The CDR3 has 14 amino acids. For the CDR3, the DNA is TGTGCCAGCAGTGGGGGGGACAGACCCGGGGAGCTGTTTTTT. Amino acids: CASSGGDRPGELFF.

A single count supports this clone. The CDR3 DNA reads as TGTGCCAGCAGCTTAGGGGGGCCGGCAGATACGCAGTATTTT. This sequence encodes CASSLGGPADTQYF. The gene calls are TRBV7-2 and TRBJ2-3, with D perhaps matching TRBD1 (6 bases). There are 14 residues in the CDR3. Trimming pared 1 base from V and 4 bases from J, leaving 9 bases between. The germline gives CDR1 SGHTA, CDR2 FQGNSA.

The chain joins TRBV7-9 to TRBJ1-5; D call uncertain. V dropped 1 base and J dropped 5 bases, with 3 bases sitting between them. From germline, CDR1 is SEHNR and CDR2 FQNEAQ (reference sequence). The CDR3 has 12 residues. This chain's CDR3 is CASSLEYQPQHF. The CDR3 region has the DNA TGTGCCAGCAGCTTAGAATATCAGCCCCAGCATTTT.

The V and J genes are TRBV27 and TRBJ2-7; unclear D gene. In germline, CDR1 is MNHEY, CDR2 SMNVEV (reference sequence). The V gene lost 5 bases and the J gene lost 4 bases, with 15 bases spanning the gap. The CDR3 spans 14 residues. CDR3 region: CASSPTFKFYEQYF. In DNA, the CDR3 is TGTGCCAGCAGTCCCACCTTCAAGTTTTACGAGCAGTACTTC.

The chain couples TRBV5-4 to TRBJ2-5; 9 bases are a match to TRBD2. Trimming at V came to 4 bases and at J to 3 bases, leaving 13 bases not matched to a gene. Germline V lookup: CDR1 SGHNT, CDR2 YYREEE (reference sequence). The CDR3 covers 17 residues. The CDR3 spells CASSTEGGRVVEETQYF. In DNA, the CDR3 is TGTGCCAGCAGCACAGAAGGCGGGAGGGTGGTTGAAGAGACCCAGTACTTC.

The CDR3 bases are TGTGCCAGCTCACCGCCGGGACTAGCTAGGGATACGCAGTATTTT. It yields the protein CASSPPGLARDTQYF. V gene TRBV18 combines with J gene TRBJ2-3; 9 bases match TRBD2. The CDR3 has 15 amino acids. Trimming removed 3 bases from V and 6 bases from J; junction bases left unmatched: 7. The germline CDR1 and CDR2 sequences are KGHSH and LQKENI.

This clone has just one count. V gene TRBV14 combines with J gene TRBJ2-7, with a weak D call TRBD2 (5 bases). The CDR3 is 15 amino acids. In germline, CDR1 is SGHDN, CDR2 FVKESK. Trimming left V 5 bases short and J 0 bases short, with 14 bases between. CDR3 amino acids: CASSSPWTGSYEQYF. CDR3 bases: TGTGCCAGCAGCAGCCCTTGGACTGGCTCCTACGAGCAGTACTTC.

The genes are TRBV11-2 and TRBJ2-3, with D hard to call. Per the germline V gene, CDR1 is SGHAT and CDR2 is FQNNGV. The CDR3 runs to 13 residues. The V end lost 7 bases, the J end lost 8 bases, and 16 bases lay between the germline ends. CDR3 bases: TGTGCCAGCAAGTTCCCCGGTTTTGGTACGCAGTATTTT. This sequence encodes CASKFPGFGTQYF.

The V call is TRBV18, the J call TRBJ2-7; D gene unclear. Per germline, CDR1 KGHSH and CDR2 LQKENI. V lost 0 bases to trimming and J lost 4 bases, with 7 bases between them. CDR3 length: 13 residues. CDR3 in DNA: TGTGCCAGCTCACCACCATCTATGTACGAGCAGTACTTC. Encoded protein: CASSPPSMYEQYF.

V is TRBV5-5 and J is TRBJ2-7; no definite D call. CDR3 size: 14 residues. Germline V lookup: CDR1 SGHKS, CDR2 YYEKEE (reference sequence). The V end lost 0 bases, the J end lost 5 bases, and 12 bases lay between the germline ends. CDR3 in amino acids: CASSLDILVHEQYF. DNA for the CDR3: TGTGCCAGCAGCTTGGACATTTTAGTCCACGAGCAGTACTTC.

The rearrangement uses TRBV7-2 and TRBJ1-5; possibly TRBD1 for D (5 bases). CDR1 is SGHTA and CDR2 is FQGNSA in the germline V gene. The CDR3 length is 13 residues. V dropped 4 bases and J dropped 4 bases, with 8 bases sitting between them. The CDR3 coding sequence is TGTGCCAGCAGCTCGGACAAGAATCAGCCCCAGCATTTT. It codes for CASSSDKNQPQHF.

This clone counts as medium-sized (0.01 to 0.1%). This rearrangement joins TRBV30 to TRBJ2-7; the D gene is possibly TRBD1 (6 bases). Trimming pared 0 bases from V and 4 bases from J, leaving 13 bases between. The CDR3 runs 14 residues. Germline-derived CDR1 and CDR2 are GTSNPN and SVGIG (reference sequence). The CDR3 DNA reads TGTGCCTGGAGTGTACAGTCCGGGACATACGAGCAGTACTTC. Protein: CAWSVQSGTYEQYF.

V is TRBV5-6 and J is TRBJ2-7; tentatively, D is TRBD2 (8 bases). Germline lookup yields CDR1 SGHDT and CDR2 YYEEEE. The CDR3 loop spans 17 amino acids. V lost 3 bases and J lost 2, with 21 bases in between. In DNA, the CDR3 is TGTGCCAGCAGCTCGGGAGGGGGCACGGGCAGCCCCTACGAGCAGTACTTC. Translated: CASSSGGGTGSPYEQYF.

V and J are TRBV7-9 and TRBJ2-3; D is tentatively TRBD1 or TRBD2 (5 bases each). The CDR3 has 18 residues. Trimming removed 8 bases from V and 4 bases from J, with 28 bases in between. CDR1 and CDR2 (germline): SEHNR, FQNEAQ (reference sequence). CDR3 residues: CASGAPFGSREEADTQYF. In DNA form, the CDR3 reads TGTGCCAGCGGGGCGCCTTTCGGTTCGCGAGAGGAGGCAGATACGCAGTATTTT.

The V call is TRBV5-4, the J call TRBJ2-7, with 7 bases aligning to TRBD2. J lost 0 bases, V lost 4 bases, and 7 bases had no gene match. Germline CDR1 and CDR2: SGHNT and YYREEE (reference sequence). The CDR3 has 15 amino acids. This chain's CDR3 is CASSQTSDRSYEQYF. The CDR3 nucleotides are TGTGCCAGCAGCCAAACTAGCGACCGCTCCTACGAGCAGTACTTC.

In this sample, this clone turned up a few times. J is TRBJ2-7 and V is TRBV7-9; 9 bases map to TRBD1. Germline V CDR1 and CDR2: SEHNR, FQNEAQ (reference sequence). The CDR3 loop spans 14 amino acids. Trimming removed 1 base from V and 3 bases from J; junction bases left unmatched: 1. This CDR3 is CASSLGQGDYEQYF. The DNA of the CDR3 is TGTGCCAGCAGCTTAGGACAGGGGGACTACGAGCAGTACTTC. Using reference TRBV7-9 and TRBJ2-7 for the parts outside the CDR3, the full variable domain is DTGVSQNPRHKITKRGQNVTFRCDPISEHNRLYWYRQTLGQGPEFLTYFQNEAQLEKSRLLSDRFSAERPKGSFSTLEIQRTEQGDSAMYLCASSLGQGDYEQYFGPGTRLTVT.

This rearrangement joins TRBV5-1 to TRBJ2-6; no clear D. CDR1 is SGHRS, CDR2 YFSETQ, per germline. The CDR3 is 16 residues long. The ends were cut back, 0 bases at V and 0 bases at J, with 7 bases in the middle. CDR3 bases: TGCGCCAGCAGCTTGGTTGGGTCCTCTGGGGCCAACGTCCTGACTTTC. It translates to CASSLVGSSGANVLTF. Variable domain in full (rest from reference TRBV5-1 and TRBJ2-6): KAGVTQTPRYLIKTRGQQVTLSCSPISGHRSVSWYQQTPGQGLQFLFEYFSETQRNKGNFPGRFSGRQFSNSRSEMNVSTLELGDSALYLCASSLVGSSGANVLTFGAGSRLTVL.

This chain connects TRBV5-6 to TRBJ2-7; TRBD1 agrees at 8 bases. Losses at the gene ends were 4 bases for V and 5 bases for J; bases not matched to a gene: 20. The CDR3 has 18 amino acids. Germline V CDR1 and CDR2: SGHDT, YYEEEE. CDR3 sequence reads: CASSPAGFLGRGLHEQYF. CDR3 coding DNA: TGTGCCAGCAGCCCGGCAGGGTTTCTAGGCAGGGGGCTCCACGAGCAGTACTTC. Complete variable domain (other parts from reference TRBV5-6 and TRBJ2-7): DAGVTQSPTHLIKTRGQQVTLRCSPKSGHDTVSWYQQALGQGPQFIFQYYEEEERQRGNFPDRFSGHQFPNYSSELNVNALLLGDSALYLCASSPAGFLGRGLHEQYFGPGTRLTVT.

The chain employs TRBV27 and TRBJ2-7, with 10 positions matching TRBD2. Germline-derived CDR1 and CDR2 are MNHEY and SMNVEV (reference sequence). The CDR3 sequence is 17 residues long. With V trimmed by 6 bases and J by 0 bases, 11 bases remained unmatched. The CDR3 here is CASRPRQLAGVSYEQYF. CDR3 DNA sequence: TGTGCCAGCAGGCCTCGCCAGCTAGCGGGAGTCTCCTACGAGCAGTACTTC.

This clone was recorded only once. The rearrangement uses TRBV4-3 and TRBJ2-5; 7 nucleotides align to TRBD1. The CDR3 totals 14 residues. Trimming cost V 4 bases and J 4 bases; bases outside gene matches: 6. CDR1 is LGHNA and CDR2 is YSLEER in the germline V gene. CDR3 bases: TGCGCCAGCAGCCCAGACAGGGTCGGAGAGACCCAGTACTTC. Encoded protein: CASSPDRVGETQYF.

The chain links TRBV5-4 to TRBJ2-7; 7 nucleotides match TRBD2. Losses at the gene ends were 1 base for V and 5 bases for J; bases not matched to a gene: 6. The CDR3 extends over 14 amino acids. CDR1 SGHNT and CDR2 YYREEE come from the germline V gene (reference sequence). The CDR3 sequence is CASSLKSREDEQYF. The CDR3 region has the DNA TGTGCCAGCAGCTTGAAATCTCGGGAGGACGAGCAGTACTTC.